Shown below are 3 T cell receptor beta chains from a single sample sequenced in a study of cytotoxic CD8 clonotypes in ibrutinib-treated CLL. Assay: immunoSEQ multiplex PCR; the TCRdb copy retains only in-frame clones and omits some. Here the sample spans fewer than 400,000 clones, 67% being singletons. Material: PBMCs, obtained after 36 months of ibrutinib treatment. The receptor set was obtained from a human donor with chronic lymphocytic leukemia.

This chain connects TRBV6-5 to TRBJ1-2, with TRBD1 as a possible D gene (6 bases). The CDR3 contains 13 residues. V lost 5 bases to trimming and J lost 5 bases, with 12 bases between them. From germline, CDR1 is MNHEY and CDR2 SVGAGI. This CDR3 is CASSPVTGYGYTF. The CDR3, as DNA: TGTGCCAGCAGTCCCGTTACAGGGTATGGCTACACCTTC.

The table lists this clone with a few counts. V gene TRBV28 combines with J gene TRBJ2-7; 9 nucleotides match TRBD1. Germline loops: CDR1 MDHEN, CDR2 SYDVKM. The J segment lost 4 bases and the V segment lost 4 bases, leaving 17 bases of the junction unmatched. The CDR3 is made up of 18 amino acids. CDR3 bases: TGTGCCAGCAGTTCCCGATACAGGGGGCGGGAGACTTGGTACGAGCAGTACTTC. The encoded protein is CASSSRYRGRETWYEQYF.

The chain combines TRBV6-5 with TRBJ2-1, with 8 bases identical to TRBD1. After removal of 7 bases from V and 10 bases from J, the junction contained 12 bases not matched to a gene. Germline V gene lookup returns CDR1 MNHEY and CDR2 SVGAGI. The CDR3 consists of 14 residues. The CDR3 loop reads CASKPRTGFAEQFF. The CDR3 nucleotides read TGTGCCAGCAAACCCCGGACAGGGTTCGCAGAGCAGTTCTTC.